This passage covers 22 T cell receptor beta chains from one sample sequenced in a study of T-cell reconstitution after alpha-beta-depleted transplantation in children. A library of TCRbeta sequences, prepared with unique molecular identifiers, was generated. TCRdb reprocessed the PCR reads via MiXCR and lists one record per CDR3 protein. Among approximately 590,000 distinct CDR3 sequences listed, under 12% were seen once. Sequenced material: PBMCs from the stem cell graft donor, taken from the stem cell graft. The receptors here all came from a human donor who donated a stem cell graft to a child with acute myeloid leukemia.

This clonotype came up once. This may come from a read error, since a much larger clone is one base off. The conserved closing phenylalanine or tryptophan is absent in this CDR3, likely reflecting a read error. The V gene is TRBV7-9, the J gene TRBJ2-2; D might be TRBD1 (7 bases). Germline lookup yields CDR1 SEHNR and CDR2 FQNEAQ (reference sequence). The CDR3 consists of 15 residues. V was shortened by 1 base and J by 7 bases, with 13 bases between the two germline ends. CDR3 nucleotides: TGTGCCAGCAGCTTAGGCGGGACAGTTCTCGGGGAGCTGTTTTTG. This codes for CASSLGGTVLGELFL.

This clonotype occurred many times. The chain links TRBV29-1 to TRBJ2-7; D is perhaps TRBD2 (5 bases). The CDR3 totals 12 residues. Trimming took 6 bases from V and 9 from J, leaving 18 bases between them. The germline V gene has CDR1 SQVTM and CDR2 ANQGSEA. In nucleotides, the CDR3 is TGCAGCGTCGGTGGACTGACCCGGGGGCAGTACTTC. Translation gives CSVGGLTRGQYF.

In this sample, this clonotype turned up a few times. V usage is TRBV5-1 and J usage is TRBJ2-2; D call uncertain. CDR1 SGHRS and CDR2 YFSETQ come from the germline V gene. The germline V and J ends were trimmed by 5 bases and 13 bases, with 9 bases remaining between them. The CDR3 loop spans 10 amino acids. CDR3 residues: CASSDGRLFF. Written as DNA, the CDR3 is TGCGCCAGCAGTGACGGGCGGCTGTTTTTT.

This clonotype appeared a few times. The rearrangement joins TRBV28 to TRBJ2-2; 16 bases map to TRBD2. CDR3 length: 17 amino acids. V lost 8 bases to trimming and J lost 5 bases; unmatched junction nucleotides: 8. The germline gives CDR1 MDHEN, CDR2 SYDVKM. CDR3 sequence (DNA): TGTGCCAGCGGGGGACTAGCGGGAGGGCCGAGGACCGGGGAGCTGTTTTTT. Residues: CASGGLAGGPRTGELFF.

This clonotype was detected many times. The CDR3: CASSSTGRGDTEAFF. For the CDR3, the DNA is TGCGCCAGCAGCTCAACGGGACGGGGAGACACTGAAGCTTTCTTT. The chain links TRBV5-1 to TRBJ1-1; tentatively, D is TRBD1 (5 bases). Per the germline V gene, CDR1 is SGHRS and CDR2 is YFSETQ. The V gene lost 3 bases and the J gene lost 3 bases, with 15 bases spanning the gap. The CDR3 totals 15 residues.

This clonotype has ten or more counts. The CDR3 region is CSARTLAHGSYEQYF. Here the CDR3 DNA reads TGCAGTGCTAGGACCCTAGCGCACGGATCCTACGAGCAGTACTTC. The chain links TRBV20-1 to TRBJ2-7, with a weak D call TRBD2 (6 bases). The CDR3 contains 15 residues. Trimming removed 3 bases at V and 1 base at J, with 16 bases between. In germline, CDR1 is DFQATT, CDR2 SNEGSKA (reference sequence).

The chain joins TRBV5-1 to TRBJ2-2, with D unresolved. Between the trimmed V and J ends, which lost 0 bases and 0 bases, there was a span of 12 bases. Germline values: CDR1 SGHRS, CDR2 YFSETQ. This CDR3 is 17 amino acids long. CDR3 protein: CASSLVVRNANTGELFF. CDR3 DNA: TGCGCCAGCAGCTTGGTTGTTCGGAACGCGAACACCGGGGAGCTGTTTTTT.

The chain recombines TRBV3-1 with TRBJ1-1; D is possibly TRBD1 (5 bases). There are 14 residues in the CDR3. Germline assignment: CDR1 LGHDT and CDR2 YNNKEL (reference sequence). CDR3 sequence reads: CTFSLAGSHTEAFF. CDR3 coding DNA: TGTACCTTCAGTTTAGCAGGGAGCCACACTGAAGCTTTCTTT. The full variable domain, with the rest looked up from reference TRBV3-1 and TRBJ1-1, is DTAVSQTPKYLVTQMGNDKSIKCEQNLGHDTMYWYKQDSKKFLKIMFSYNNKELIINETVPNRFSPKSPDKAHLNLHINSLELGDSAVYFCTFSLAGSHTEAFFGQGTRLTVV.

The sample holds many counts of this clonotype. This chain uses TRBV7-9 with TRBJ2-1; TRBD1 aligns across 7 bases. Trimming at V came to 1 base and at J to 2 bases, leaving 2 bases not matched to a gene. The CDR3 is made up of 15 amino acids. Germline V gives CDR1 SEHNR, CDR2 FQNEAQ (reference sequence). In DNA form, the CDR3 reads TGTGCCAGCAGCTTAGAGAGGGGGCCCTACAATGAGCAGTTCTTC. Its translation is CASSLERGPYNEQFF.

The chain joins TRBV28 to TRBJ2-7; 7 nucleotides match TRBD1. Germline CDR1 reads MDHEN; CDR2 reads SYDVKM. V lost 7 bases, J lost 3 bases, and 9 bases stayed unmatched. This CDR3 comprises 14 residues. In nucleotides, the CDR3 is TGTGCCAGCATTCAATGGAGGACAGGCTACGAGCAGTACTTC. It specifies CASIQWRTGYEQYF.

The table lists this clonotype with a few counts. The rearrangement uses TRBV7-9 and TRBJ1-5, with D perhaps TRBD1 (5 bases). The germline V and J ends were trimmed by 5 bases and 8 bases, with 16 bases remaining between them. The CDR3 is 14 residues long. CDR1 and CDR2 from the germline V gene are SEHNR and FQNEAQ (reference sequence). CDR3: CASSPNGGIKPQHF. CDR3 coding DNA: TGTGCCAGCAGCCCCAACGGGGGGATTAAGCCCCAGCATTTT. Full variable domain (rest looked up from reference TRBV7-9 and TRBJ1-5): DTGVSQNPRHKITKRGQNVTFRCDPISEHNRLYWYRQTLGQGPEFLTYFQNEAQLEKSRLLSDRFSAERPKGSFSTLEIQRTEQGDSAMYLCASSPNGGIKPQHFGDGTRLSIL.

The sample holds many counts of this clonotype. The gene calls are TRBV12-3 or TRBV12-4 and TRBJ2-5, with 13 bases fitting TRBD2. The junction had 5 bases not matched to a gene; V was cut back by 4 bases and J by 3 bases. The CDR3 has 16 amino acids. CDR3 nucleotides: TGTGCCAGCAGTTCCACGGGACTAGCGGGAAAAGAGACCCAGTACTTC. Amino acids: CASSSTGLAGKETQYF.

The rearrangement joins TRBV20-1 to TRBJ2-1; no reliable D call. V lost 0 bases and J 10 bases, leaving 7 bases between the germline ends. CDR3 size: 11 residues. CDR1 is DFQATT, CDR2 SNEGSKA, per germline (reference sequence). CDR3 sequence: CSARDLPEQFF. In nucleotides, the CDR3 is TGCAGTGCTAGAGATTTGCCGGAGCAGTTCTTC.

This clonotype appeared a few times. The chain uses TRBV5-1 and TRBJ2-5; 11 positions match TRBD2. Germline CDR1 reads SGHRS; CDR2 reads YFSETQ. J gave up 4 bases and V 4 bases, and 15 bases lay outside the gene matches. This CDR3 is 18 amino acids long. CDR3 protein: CASSPGTGLAGYGETQYF. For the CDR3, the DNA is TGCGCCAGCAGCCCCGGAACTGGACTAGCGGGCTACGGAGAGACCCAGTACTTC. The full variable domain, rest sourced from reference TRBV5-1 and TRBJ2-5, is KAGVTQTPRYLIKTRGQQVTLSCSPISGHRSVSWYQQTPGQGLQFLFEYFSETQRNKGNFPGRFSGRQFSNSRSEMNVSTLELGDSALYLCASSPGTGLAGYGETQYFGPGTRLLVL.

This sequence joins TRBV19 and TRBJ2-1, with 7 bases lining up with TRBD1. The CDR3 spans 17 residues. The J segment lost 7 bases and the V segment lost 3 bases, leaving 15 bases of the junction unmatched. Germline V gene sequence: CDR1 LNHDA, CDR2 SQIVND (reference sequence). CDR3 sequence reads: CASSIRRTGLYQNEQFF. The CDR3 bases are TGTGCCAGTAGTATCCGCCGGACAGGACTCTACCAAAATGAGCAGTTCTTC.

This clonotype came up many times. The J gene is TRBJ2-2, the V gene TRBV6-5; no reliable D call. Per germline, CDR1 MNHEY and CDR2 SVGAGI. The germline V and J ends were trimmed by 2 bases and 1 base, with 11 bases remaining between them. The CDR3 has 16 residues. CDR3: CASSYGWAGNTGELFF. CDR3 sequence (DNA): TGTGCCAGCAGTTACGGGTGGGCAGGGAACACCGGGGAGCTGTTTTTT.

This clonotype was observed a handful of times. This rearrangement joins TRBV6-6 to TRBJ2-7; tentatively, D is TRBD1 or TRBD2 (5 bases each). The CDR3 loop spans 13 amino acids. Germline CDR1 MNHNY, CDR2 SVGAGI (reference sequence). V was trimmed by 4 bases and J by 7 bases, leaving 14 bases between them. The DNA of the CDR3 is TGTGCCAGCAGTTCCGGGACCTTGAGGGAGCAGTACTTC. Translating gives CASSSGTLREQYF.

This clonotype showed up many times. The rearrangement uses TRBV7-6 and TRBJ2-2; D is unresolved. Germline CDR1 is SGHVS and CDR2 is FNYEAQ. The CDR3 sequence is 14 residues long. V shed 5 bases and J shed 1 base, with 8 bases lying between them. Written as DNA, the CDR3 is TGTGCCAGCAGCGGTTACAAGAACACCGGGGAGCTGTTTTTT. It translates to CASSGYKNTGELFF. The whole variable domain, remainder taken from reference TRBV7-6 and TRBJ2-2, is GAGVSQSPRYKVTKRGQDVALRCDPISGHVSLYWYRQALGQGPEFLTYFNYEAQQDKSGLPNDRFSAERPEGSISTLTIQRTEQRDSAMYRCASSGYKNTGELFFGEGSRLTVL.

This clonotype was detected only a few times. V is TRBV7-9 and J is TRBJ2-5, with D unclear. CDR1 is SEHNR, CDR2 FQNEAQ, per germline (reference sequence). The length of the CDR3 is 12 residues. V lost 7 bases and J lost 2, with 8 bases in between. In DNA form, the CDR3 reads TGTGCCAGCACCACAGATCAAGAGACCCAGTACTTC. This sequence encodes CASTTDQETQYF.

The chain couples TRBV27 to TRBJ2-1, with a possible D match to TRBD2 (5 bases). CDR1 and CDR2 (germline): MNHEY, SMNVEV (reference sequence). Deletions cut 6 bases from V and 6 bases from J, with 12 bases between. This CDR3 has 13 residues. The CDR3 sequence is CASRPDSRNEQFF. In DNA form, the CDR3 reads TGTGCCAGCAGACCGGACTCCCGCAATGAGCAGTTCTTC.

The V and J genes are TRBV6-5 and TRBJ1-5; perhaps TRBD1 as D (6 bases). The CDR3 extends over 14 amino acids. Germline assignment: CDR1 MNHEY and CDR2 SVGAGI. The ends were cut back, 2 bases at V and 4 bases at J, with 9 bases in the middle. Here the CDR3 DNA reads TGTGCCAGCAGTTACGGGGGCAAAAATCAGCCCCAGCATTTT. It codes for CASSYGGKNQPQHF.

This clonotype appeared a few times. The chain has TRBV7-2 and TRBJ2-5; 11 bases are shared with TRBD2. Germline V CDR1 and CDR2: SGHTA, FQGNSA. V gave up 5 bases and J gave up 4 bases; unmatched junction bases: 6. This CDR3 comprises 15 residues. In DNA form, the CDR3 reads TGTGCCAGCAGCCCCGTAGCGGGAGGGCTAGAGACCCAGTACTTC. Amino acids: CASSPVAGGLETQYF.